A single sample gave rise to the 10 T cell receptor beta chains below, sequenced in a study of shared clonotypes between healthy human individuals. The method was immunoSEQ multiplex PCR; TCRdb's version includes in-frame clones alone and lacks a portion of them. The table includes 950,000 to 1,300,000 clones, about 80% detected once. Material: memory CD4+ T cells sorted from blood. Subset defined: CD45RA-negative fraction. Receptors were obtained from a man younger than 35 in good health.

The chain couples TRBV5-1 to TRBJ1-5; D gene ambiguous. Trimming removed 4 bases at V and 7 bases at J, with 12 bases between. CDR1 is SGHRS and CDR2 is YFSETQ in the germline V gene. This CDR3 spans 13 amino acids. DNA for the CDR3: TGCGCCAGCAGCCCAGATCGGAAGCAGCCCCAGCATTTT. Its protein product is CASSPDRKQPQHF.

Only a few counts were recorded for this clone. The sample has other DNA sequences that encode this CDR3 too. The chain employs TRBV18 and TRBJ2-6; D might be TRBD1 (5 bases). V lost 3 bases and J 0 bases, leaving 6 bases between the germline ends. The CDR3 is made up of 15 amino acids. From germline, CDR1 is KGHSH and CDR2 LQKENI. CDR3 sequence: CASSPQGSGANVLTF. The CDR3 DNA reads TGTGCCAGCTCACCCCAGGGCTCTGGGGCCAACGTCCTGACTTTC.

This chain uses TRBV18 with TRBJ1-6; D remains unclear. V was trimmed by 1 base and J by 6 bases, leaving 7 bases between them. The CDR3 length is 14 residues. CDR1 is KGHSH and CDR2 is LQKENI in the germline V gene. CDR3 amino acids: CASSPLGSNSPLHF. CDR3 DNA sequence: TGTGCCAGCTCACCACTGGGCAGTAATTCACCCCTCCACTTT.

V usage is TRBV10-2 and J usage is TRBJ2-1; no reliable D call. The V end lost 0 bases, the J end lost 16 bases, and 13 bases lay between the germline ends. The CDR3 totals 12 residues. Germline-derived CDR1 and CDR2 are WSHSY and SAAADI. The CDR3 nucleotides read TGCGCCAGCAGTGAGTCTCGGAAGAGTAGATTCTTC. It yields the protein CASSESRKSRFF.

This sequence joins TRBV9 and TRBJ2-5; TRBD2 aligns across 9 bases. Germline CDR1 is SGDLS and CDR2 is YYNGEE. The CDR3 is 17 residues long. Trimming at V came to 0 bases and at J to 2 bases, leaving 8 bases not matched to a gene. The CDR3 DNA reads TGTGCCAGCAGCGTAGGTGCGGCTAGCGGGGTTCAAGAGACCCAGTACTTC. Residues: CASSVGAASGVQETQYF. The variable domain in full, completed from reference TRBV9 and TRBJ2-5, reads DSGVTQTPKHLITATGQRVTLRCSPRSGDLSVYWYQQSLDQGLQFLIQYYNGEERAKGNILERFSAQQFPDLHSELNLSSLELGDSALYFCASSVGAASGVQETQYFGPGTRLLVL.

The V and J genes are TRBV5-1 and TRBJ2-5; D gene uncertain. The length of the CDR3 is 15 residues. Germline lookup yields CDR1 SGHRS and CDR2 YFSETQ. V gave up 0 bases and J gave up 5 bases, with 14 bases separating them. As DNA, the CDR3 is TGCGCCAGCAGCTTGGCCCGGTCCGGGTGGGAGACCCAGTACTTC. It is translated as CASSLARSGWETQYF.

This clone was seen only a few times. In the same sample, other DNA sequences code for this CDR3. CDR3 sequence: CASSEQGYEQYF. The CDR3 DNA sequence: TGTGCCAGCAGTGAACAGGGCTACGAGCAGTACTTC. This rearrangement joins TRBV6-1 to TRBJ2-7, with TRBD1 as a possible D gene (5 bases). The V gene lost 2 bases and the J gene lost 3 bases, with 5 bases spanning the gap. Germline V gene data show CDR1 as MNHNS and CDR2 as SASEGT. CDR3 length: 12 amino acids.

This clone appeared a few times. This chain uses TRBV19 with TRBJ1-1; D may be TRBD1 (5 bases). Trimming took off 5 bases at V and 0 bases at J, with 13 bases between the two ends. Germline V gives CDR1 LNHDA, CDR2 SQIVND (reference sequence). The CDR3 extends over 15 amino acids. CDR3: CASSFIDRLNTEAFF. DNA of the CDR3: TGTGCCAGTAGTTTTATCGACAGATTGAACACTGAAGCTTTCTTT.

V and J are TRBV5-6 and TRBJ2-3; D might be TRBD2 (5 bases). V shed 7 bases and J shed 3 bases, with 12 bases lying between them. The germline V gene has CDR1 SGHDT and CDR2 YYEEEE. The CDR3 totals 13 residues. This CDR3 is CASEGGPTDTQYF. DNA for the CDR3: TGTGCCAGCGAGGGTGGGCCAACAGATACGCAGTATTTT.

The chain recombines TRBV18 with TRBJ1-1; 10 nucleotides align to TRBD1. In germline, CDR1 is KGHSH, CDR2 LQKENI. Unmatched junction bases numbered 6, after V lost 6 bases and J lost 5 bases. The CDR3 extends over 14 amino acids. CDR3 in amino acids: CASSFGDRGTEAFF. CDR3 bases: TGTGCCAGCTCTTTCGGGGACAGGGGAACTGAAGCTTTCTTT.